The 5 T cell receptor beta chains presented below share a single source sample, sequenced in a study of T cells in Graves' hyperthyroidism and ophthalmopathy. Amplification targeted TCR beta CDR3 regions from RNA transcripts. During a first-round RT-PCR of the TCR CDR3, the HTBI primer set was used. TCRdb passed the multiplex PCR reads through MiXCR, listing each CDR3 protein once. The sample has roughly 99,000 distinct CDR3 sequences; approximately 16% are singletons. What was sequenced was blood. These TCRs come from a woman in her 50s with Graves' hyperthyroidism.

This clonotype has a count of ten or more. V usage is TRBV20-1 and J usage is TRBJ1-5; 9 bases agree with TRBD1. Germline loops: CDR1 DFQATT, CDR2 SNEGSKA (reference sequence). Unmatched junction bases numbered 7, after V lost 0 bases and J lost 1 base. The CDR3 has 17 amino acids. The chain's CDR3 is CSARDPNRGLSNQPQHF. CDR3 nucleotide sequence: TGCAGTGCTAGAGACCCGAACAGGGGGCTGAGCAATCAGCCCCAGCATTTT.

Many counts were recorded for this clonotype. V is TRBV18 and J is TRBJ2-1, with unresolved D. In germline, CDR1 is KGHSH, CDR2 LQKENI. There are 14 residues in the CDR3. Trimming cost V 8 bases and J 4 bases, with 15 bases left between them. CDR3: CASSPGRSYNEQFF. As DNA, the CDR3 is TGTGCCAGCAGCCCAGGACGGTCTTACAATGAGCAGTTCTTC.

The gene calls are TRBV19 and TRBJ2-1; D unresolved. Trimming took 6 bases from V and 3 from J, leaving 18 bases between them. Germline loops: CDR1 LNHDA, CDR2 SQIVND (reference sequence). This CDR3 has 16 residues. The CDR3 loop reads CASSFRATTIYNEQFF. The CDR3 DNA reads as TGTGCCAGTAGCTTTCGGGCCACAACTATCTACAATGAGCAGTTCTTC.

The CDR3 reads CASSPQGRDEQYF. As DNA, the CDR3 is TGTGCCAGCAGCCCACAGGGGCGGGACGAGCAGTACTTC. The chain joins TRBV11-2 to TRBJ2-7; the match to TRBD1 covers 7 bases. CDR3 length equals 13 residues. V dropped 5 bases and J dropped 5; count of bases not matched to a gene: 6. From germline, CDR1 is SGHAT and CDR2 FQNNGV.

The chain carries TRBV6-5 and TRBJ1-5; TRBD1 agrees at 11 bases. J was trimmed by 8 bases and V by 4 bases; bases with no gene match: 7. Germline CDR1 is MNHEY and CDR2 is SVGAGI. The CDR3 consists of 15 residues. For the CDR3, the DNA is TGTGCCAGCAGTTTTCGGACAGGGGGCCTGAAGCCCCAGCATTTT. As protein: CASSFRTGGLKPQHF.